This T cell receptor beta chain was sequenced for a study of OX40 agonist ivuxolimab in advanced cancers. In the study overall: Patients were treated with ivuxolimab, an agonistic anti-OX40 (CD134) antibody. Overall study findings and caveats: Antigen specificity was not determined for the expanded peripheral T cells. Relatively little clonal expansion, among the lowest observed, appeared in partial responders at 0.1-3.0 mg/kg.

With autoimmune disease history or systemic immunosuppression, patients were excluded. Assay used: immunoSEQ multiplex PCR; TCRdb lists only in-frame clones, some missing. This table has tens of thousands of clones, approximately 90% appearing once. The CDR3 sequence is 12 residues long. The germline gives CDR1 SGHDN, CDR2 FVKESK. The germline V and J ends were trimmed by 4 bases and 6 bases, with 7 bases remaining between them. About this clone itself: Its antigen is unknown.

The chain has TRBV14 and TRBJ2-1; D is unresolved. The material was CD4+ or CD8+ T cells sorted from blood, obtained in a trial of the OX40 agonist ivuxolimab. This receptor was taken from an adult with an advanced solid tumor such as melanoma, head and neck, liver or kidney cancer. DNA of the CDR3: TGTGCCAGCAGCCGGTTAGTCAATGAGCAGTTCTTC. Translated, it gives CASSRLVNEQFF. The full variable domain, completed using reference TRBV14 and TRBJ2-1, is EAGVTQFPSHSVIEKGQTVTLRCDPISGHDNLYWYRRVMGKEIKFLLHFVKESKQDESGMPNNRFLAERTGGTYSTLKVQPAELEDSGVYFCASSRLVNEQFFGPGTRLTVL.